The 11 T cell receptor beta chains listed next were all sequenced from one sample in a study of blood T cells in healthy people across ages. Together with a sample-barcoded 5' primer, a J-beta primer mix was included in a second PCR lasting roughly 7 to 11 cycles. TCRdb re-analysed the 5' RACE reads in MiXCR, keeping a single row per CDR3 protein. The sample holds roughly 1.7 million distinct CDR3 sequences, about 35% seen once. Sequenced sample: blood. Source of these receptors: a woman in her thirties in good health.

The table lists this clonotype with a few counts. The gene calls are TRBV20-1 and TRBJ2-3, with D uncertain. CDR1 is DFQATT and CDR2 is SNEGSKA in the germline V gene (reference sequence). This CDR3 has 14 amino acids. V lost 6 bases, J lost 3 bases, and 16 bases lay in between. The CDR3 loop is CSATGPYGTDTQYF. The CDR3 DNA is TGCAGTGCCACCGGCCCCTACGGGACAGATACGCAGTATTTT.

The chain uses TRBV19 and TRBJ2-1; possibly TRBD1 for D (5 bases). The V end was cut by 3 bases, the J end by 5 bases, with 11 bases between. The germline gives CDR1 LNHDA, CDR2 SQIVND (reference sequence). The length of the CDR3 is 14 residues. The CDR3 here is CASSIGAGHNEQFF. The CDR3 nucleotides are TGTGCCAGTAGTATTGGGGCAGGTCACAATGAGCAGTTCTTC.

A few counts support this clonotype. This rearrangement joins TRBV14 to TRBJ2-7; the match to TRBD2 covers 8 bases. The trim removed 4 bases at V and 7 bases at J, leaving 9 bases unmatched. This CDR3 has 14 residues. Germline CDR1 and CDR2: SGHDN and FVKESK. The CDR3 DNA is TGTGCCAGCAGCCCCGGACTAGCCCACAATGAGCAGTACTTC. Translated, it gives CASSPGLAHNEQYF. The full variable domain, completed using reference TRBV14 and TRBJ2-7, is EAGVTQFPSHSVIEKGQTVTLRCDPISGHDNLYWYRRVMGKEIKFLLHFVKESKQDESGMPNNRFLAERTGGTYSTLKVQPAELEDSGVYFCASSPGLAHNEQYFGPGTRLTVT.

This clonotype has just a few counts. The rearrangement links TRBV4-1 to TRBJ2-1, with 11 positions matching TRBD1. Germline values: CDR1 MGHRA, CDR2 YSYEKL. The junction had 3 bases not matched to a gene; V was cut back by 2 bases and J by 9 bases. The CDR3 is made up of 14 amino acids. CDR3 in amino acids: CASSQRDRGGEQFF. CDR3 coding DNA: TGCGCCAGCAGCCAACGGGACAGGGGGGGTGAGCAGTTCTTC.

This clonotype was seen a handful of times. J is TRBJ1-2 and V is TRBV10-2; a weak D match, TRBD1 (6 bases). This CDR3 spans 14 amino acids. The germline V gene has CDR1 WSHSY and CDR2 SAAADI. V lost 3 bases and J 7 bases, leaving 15 bases between the germline ends. Written as DNA, the CDR3 is TGCGCCAGCAGTGAACTGGGGGCGAATAGTGGCTACACCTTC. This encodes CASSELGANSGYTF.

This clonotype was counted many times. This chain links TRBV18 with TRBJ2-7, with D possibly TRBD2 on 6 matching bases. Per germline, CDR1 KGHSH and CDR2 LQKENI. V lost 8 bases to trimming and J lost 0 bases, with 14 bases between them. The CDR3 is 14 residues long. The CDR3 protein is CASSPGSSSYEQYF. The CDR3 nucleotides read TGTGCCAGCAGTCCCGGGAGTAGCTCCTACGAGCAGTACTTC.

This clonotype was counted only a few times. Its ends do not fully match the called genes, so a read error is possible. The chain carries TRBV4-1 and TRBJ1-5; the match to TRBD1 covers 7 bases. CDR1 and CDR2 (germline): MGHRA, YSYEKL. CDR3 length equals 15 residues. CDR3 nucleotides: TGTGCCAGCAGTCCCCGACAGGGAAGCAATCAGCCCCAGCATTTT. Residues: CASSPRQGSNQPQHF.

The chain combines TRBV7-8 with TRBJ2-1, with D uncertain. Trimming left V 5 bases short and J 10 bases short, with 15 bases between. Germline CDR1 and CDR2: SGHVS and FQNEAQ. The CDR3 runs to 13 residues. The CDR3 DNA is TGTGCCAGCAGCCTGAGTCGTCAGAACGAGCAGTTCTTC. Translation: CASSLSRQNEQFF.

The V and J genes are TRBV18 and TRBJ2-5; no clear D gene. Trimming pared 5 bases from V and 2 bases from J, leaving 9 bases between. The V gene's germline CDR1 is KGHSH and CDR2 LQKENI. There are 13 residues in the CDR3. The CDR3 DNA reads TGTGCCAGCTCAATCTCACAGCAAGAGACCCAGTACTTC. Its protein is CASSISQQETQYF.

This clonotype has a single count. J is TRBJ2-7 and V is TRBV11-2; possible D gene TRBD1, 6 bases. The V and J ends lost 1 base and 6 bases respectively, with 16 bases between them. This CDR3 comprises 15 residues. CDR1 and CDR2 (germline): SGHAT, FQNNGV. DNA of the CDR3: TGTGCCAGCAGCTTAGGGGCGGGTGGGGGCGCCGAGCAGTACTTC. Amino acids: CASSLGAGGGAEQYF.

This clonotype was seen ten or more times. The chain couples TRBV28 to TRBJ2-4, with TRBD2 as a possible D gene (5 bases). CDR1 and CDR2 from the germline V gene are MDHEN and SYDVKM. Trimming pared 6 bases from V and 3 bases from J, leaving 12 bases between. This CDR3 has 14 amino acids. For the CDR3, the DNA is TGTGCCAGCAGGATCACTAGTGGCAAAAACATTCAGTACTTC. It codes for CASRITSGKNIQYF.